This T cell receptor beta chain was sequenced in a study of T-cell memory formation after mild COVID-19. Study-wide background: TCR clusters were mostly donor specific. The study, taken as a whole, reports: Specificity for SARS-CoV-2 was not confirmed among the second-wave clones peaking on day 37. The appearance of some responding clones in pre-infection memory suggested that cross-reactive memory joined. Contracting CD4+ clones sat mainly in CM and EM; CD8+ in EMRA.

As to this clonotype: Its antigen is currently unknown.

The germline CDR1 and CDR2 sequences are SGDLS and YYNGEE. The CDR3 covers 16 residues. Trimming removed 3 bases from V and 4 bases from J; junction bases left unmatched: 10. TCRdb called the 5' RACE reads again in MiXCR, with one record for every CDR3 protein. The table includes about 340,000 distinct CDR3 sequences, around 20% detected once. The sequence was obtained from an adult woman who had mild COVID-19 (a few samples of this study predate the infection). Cell type and time point are not known. The chain is built from TRBV9 and TRBJ2-3; 8 nucleotides agree with TRBD2. The sequencing input was PBMCs or a T cell subset sorted from them (not recorded which). The CDR3 nucleotides are TGTGCCAGCAGCGAACTGCGGGGGGCCACCGCAGATACGCAGTATTTT. It is translated as CASSELRGATADTQYF. Complete variable domain (other parts from reference TRBV9 and TRBJ2-3): DSGVTQTPKHLITATGQRVTLRCSPRSGDLSVYWYQQSLDQGLQFLIQYYNGEERAKGNILERFSAQQFPDLHSELNLSSLELGDSALYFCASSELRGATADTQYFGPGTRLTVL.